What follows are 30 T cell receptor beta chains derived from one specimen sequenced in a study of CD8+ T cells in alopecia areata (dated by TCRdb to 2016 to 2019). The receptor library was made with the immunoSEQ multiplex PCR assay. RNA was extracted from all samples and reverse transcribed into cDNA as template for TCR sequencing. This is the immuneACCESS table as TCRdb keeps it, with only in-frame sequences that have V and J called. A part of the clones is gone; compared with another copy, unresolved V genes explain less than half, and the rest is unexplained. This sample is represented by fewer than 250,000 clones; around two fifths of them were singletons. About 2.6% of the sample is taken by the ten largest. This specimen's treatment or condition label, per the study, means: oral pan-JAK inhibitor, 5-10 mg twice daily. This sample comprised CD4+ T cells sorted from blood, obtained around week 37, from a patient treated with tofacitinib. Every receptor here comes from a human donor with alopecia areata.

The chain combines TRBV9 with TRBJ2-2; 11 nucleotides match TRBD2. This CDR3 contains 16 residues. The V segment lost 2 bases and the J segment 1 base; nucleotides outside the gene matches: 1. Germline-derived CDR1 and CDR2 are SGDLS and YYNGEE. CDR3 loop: CASSVSGRVNTGELFF. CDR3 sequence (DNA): TGTGCCAGCAGCGTTAGCGGGAGGGTGAACACCGGGGAGCTGTTTTTT. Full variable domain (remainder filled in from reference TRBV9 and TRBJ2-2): DSGVTQTPKHLITATGQRVTLRCSPRSGDLSVYWYQQSLDQGLQFLIQYYNGEERAKGNILERFSAQQFPDLHSELNLSSLELGDSALYFCASSVSGRVNTGELFFGEGSRLTVL.

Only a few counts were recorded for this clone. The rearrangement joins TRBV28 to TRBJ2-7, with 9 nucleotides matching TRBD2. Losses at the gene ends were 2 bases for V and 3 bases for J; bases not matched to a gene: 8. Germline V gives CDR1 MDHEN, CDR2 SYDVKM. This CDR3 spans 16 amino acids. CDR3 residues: CASSLASSGRIYEQYF. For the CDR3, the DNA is TGTGCCAGCAGTTTAGCGTCAAGCGGGAGGATCTACGAGCAGTACTTC.

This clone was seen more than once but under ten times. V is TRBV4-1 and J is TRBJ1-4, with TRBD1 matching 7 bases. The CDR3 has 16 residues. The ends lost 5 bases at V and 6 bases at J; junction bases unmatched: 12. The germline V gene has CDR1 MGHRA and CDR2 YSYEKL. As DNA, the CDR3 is TGCGCCAGCAGCGCTAGTGAGGGACAGACCTATGAAAAACTGTTTTTT. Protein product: CASSASEGQTYEKLFF.

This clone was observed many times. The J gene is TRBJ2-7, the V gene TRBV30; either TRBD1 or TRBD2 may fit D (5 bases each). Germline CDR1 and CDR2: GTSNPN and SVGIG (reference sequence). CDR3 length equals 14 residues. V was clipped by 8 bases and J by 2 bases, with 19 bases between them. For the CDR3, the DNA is TGTGCCGGGACCTCCTTGGGTAGCACCTACGAGCAGTACTTC. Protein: CAGTSLGSTYEQYF.

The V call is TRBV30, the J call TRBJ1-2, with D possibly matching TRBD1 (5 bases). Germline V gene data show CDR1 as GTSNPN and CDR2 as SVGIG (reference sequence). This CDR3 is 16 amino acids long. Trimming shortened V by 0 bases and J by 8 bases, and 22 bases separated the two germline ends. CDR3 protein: CAWSVRDGRRSGGYTF. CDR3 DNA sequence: TGTGCCTGGAGTGTACGGGACGGACGGAGGAGTGGAGGCTACACCTTC.

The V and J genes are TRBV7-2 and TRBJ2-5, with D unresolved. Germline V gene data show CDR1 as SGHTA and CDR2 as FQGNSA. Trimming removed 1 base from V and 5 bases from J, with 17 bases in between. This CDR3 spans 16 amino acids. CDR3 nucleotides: TGTGCCAGCAGCTTAGATCTCGTTAGAAGTCGGGAGACCCAGTACTTC. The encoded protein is CASSLDLVRSRETQYF. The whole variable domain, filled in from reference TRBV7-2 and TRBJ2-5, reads GAGVSQSPSNKVTEKGKDVELRCDPISGHTALYWYRQSLGQGLEFLIYFQGNSAPDKSGLPSDRFSAERTGGSVSTLTIQRTQQEDSAVYLCASSLDLVRSRETQYFGPGTRLLVL.

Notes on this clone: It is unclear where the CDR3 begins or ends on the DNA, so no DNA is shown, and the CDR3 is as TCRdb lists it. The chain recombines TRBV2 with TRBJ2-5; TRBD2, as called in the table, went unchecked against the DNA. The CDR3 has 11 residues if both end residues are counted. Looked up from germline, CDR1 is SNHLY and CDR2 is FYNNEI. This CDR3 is CASSVGSGSYF.

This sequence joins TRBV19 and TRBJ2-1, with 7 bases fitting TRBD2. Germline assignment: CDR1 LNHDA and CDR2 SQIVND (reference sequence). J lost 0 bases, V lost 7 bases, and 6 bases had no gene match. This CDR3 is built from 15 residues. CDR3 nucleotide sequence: TGTGCCAGTACCATCGGCGGGAGCTCCTACAATGAGCAGTTCTTC. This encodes CASTIGGSSYNEQFF.

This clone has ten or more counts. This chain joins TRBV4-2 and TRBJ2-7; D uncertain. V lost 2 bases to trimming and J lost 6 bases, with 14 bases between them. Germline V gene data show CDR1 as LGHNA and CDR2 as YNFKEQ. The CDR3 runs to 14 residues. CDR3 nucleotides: TGTGCCAGCAGCCAACCCACCTCAGCGAGCGAGCAGTACTTC. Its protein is CASSQPTSASEQYF.

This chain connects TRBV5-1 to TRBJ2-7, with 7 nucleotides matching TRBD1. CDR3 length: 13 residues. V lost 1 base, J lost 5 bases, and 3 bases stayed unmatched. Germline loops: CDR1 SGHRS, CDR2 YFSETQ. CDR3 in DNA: TGCGCCAGCAGCTTGAAGGGGGCCCACGAGCAGTACTTC. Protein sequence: CASSLKGAHEQYF.

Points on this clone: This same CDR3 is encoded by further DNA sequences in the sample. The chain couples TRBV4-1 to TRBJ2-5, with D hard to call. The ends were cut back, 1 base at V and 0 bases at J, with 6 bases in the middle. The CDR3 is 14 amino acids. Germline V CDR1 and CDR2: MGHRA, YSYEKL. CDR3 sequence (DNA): TGCGCCAGCAGCCAAGTAAGGGACCAAGAGACCCAGTACTTC. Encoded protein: CASSQVRDQETQYF.

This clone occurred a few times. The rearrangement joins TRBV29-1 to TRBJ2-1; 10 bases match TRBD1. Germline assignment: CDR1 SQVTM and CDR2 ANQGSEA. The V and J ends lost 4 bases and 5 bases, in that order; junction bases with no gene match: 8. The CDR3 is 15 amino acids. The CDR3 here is CSVARKGQGNNEQFF. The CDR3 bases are TGCAGCGTTGCACGCAAGGGACAGGGGAACAATGAGCAGTTCTTC.

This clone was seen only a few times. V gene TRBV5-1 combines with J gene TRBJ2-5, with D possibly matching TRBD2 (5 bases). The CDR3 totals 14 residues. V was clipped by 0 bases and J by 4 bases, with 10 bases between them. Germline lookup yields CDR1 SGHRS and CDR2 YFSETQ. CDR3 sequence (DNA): TGCGCCAGCAGCTTGGATCTAGCAGGAGAGACCCAGTACTTC. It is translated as CASSLDLAGETQYF.

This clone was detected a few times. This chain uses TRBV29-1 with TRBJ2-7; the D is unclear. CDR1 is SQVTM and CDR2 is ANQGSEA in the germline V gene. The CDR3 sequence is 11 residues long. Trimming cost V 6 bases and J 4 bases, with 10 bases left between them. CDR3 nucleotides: TGCAGCGTCCCGGGTTTATACGAGCAGTACTTC. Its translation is CSVPGLYEQYF.

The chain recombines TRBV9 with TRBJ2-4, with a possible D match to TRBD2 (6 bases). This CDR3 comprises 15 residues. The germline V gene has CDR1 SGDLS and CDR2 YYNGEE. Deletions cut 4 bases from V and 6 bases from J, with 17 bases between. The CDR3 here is CASSNREWSGNIQYF. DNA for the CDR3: TGTGCCAGCAGCAATCGGGAGTGGTCGGGAAACATTCAGTACTTC. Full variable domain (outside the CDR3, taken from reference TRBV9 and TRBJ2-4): DSGVTQTPKHLITATGQRVTLRCSPRSGDLSVYWYQQSLDQGLQFLIQYYNGEERAKGNILERFSAQQFPDLHSELNLSSLELGDSALYFCASSNREWSGNIQYFGAGTRLSVL.

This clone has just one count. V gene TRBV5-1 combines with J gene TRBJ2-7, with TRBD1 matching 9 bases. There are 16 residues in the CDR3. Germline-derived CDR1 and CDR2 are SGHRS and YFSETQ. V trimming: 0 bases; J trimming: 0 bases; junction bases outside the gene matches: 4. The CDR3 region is CASSLDGQGISYEQYF. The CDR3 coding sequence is TGCGCCAGCAGCTTGGACGGACAGGGGATCTCCTACGAGCAGTACTTC.

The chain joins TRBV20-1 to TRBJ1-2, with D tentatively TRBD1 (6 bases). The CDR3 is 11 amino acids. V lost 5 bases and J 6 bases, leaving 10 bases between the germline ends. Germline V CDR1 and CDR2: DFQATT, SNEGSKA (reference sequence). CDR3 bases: TGCAGTGCTGGGAGGGACAATGGCTACACCTTC. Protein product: CSAGRDNGYTF.

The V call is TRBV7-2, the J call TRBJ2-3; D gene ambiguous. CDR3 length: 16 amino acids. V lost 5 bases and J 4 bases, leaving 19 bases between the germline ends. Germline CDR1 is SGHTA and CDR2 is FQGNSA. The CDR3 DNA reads TGTGCCAGCAGCAACCTCCCCCTGAAGTCCGCAGATACGCAGTATTTT. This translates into CASSNLPLKSADTQYF. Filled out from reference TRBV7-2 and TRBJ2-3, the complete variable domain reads GAGVSQSPSNKVTEKGKDVELRCDPISGHTALYWYRQSLGQGLEFLIYFQGNSAPDKSGLPSDRFSAERTGGSVSTLTIQRTQQEDSAVYLCASSNLPLKSADTQYFGPGTRLTVL.

In DNA, the CDR3 is TGTGCCAGCTCCCTACTGCTAACAGATACGCAGTATTTT. Its translation is CASSLLLTDTQYF. The V gene is TRBV10-3, the J gene TRBJ2-3; D ambiguous. Germline CDR1 is ENHRY and CDR2 is SYGVKD. Trimming shortened V by 10 bases and J by 3 bases, and 14 bases separated the two germline ends. The CDR3 totals 13 residues.

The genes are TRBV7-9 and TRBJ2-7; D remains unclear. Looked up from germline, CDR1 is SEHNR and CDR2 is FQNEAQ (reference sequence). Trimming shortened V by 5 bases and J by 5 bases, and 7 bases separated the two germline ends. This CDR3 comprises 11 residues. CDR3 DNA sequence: TGTGCCAGCAGCCCCCTTGACGAGCAGTACTTC. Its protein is CASSPLDEQYF.

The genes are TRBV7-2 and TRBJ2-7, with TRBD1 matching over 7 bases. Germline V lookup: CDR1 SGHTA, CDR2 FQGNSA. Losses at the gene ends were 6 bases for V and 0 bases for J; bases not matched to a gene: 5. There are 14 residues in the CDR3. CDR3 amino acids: CASRQGPSSYEQYF. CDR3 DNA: TGTGCCAGCAGACAGGGGCCCAGCTCCTACGAGCAGTACTTC. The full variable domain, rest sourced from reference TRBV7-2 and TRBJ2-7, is GAGVSQSPSNKVTEKGKDVELRCDPISGHTALYWYRQSLGQGLEFLIYFQGNSAPDKSGLPSDRFSAERTGGSVSTLTIQRTQQEDSAVYLCASRQGPSSYEQYFGPGTRLTVT.

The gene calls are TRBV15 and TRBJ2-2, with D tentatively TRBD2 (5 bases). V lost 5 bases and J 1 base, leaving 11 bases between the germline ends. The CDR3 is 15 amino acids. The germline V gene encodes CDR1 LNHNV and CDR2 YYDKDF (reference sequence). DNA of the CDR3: TGTGCCACCAGCCCGGACGGAGGGAACACCGGGGAGCTGTTTTTT. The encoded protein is CATSPDGGNTGELFF.

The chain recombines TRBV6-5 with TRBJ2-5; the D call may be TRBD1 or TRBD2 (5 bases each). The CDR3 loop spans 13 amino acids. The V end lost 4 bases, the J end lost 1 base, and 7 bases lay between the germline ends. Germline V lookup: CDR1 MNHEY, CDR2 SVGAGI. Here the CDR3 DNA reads TGTGCCAGCAGTTCCGGGACCCAAGAGACCCAGTACTTC. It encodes CASSSGTQETQYF.

CDR3 nucleotide sequence: TGTGCCAGCAGTCCCCCGGGGTTAGATACGCAGTATTTT. Its translation is CASSPPGLDTQYF. The V gene is TRBV27, the J gene TRBJ2-3; tentative D call: TRBD2 (5 bases). The CDR3 totals 13 residues. Trimming left V 5 bases short and J 5 bases short, with 11 bases between. Germline CDR1 MNHEY, CDR2 SMNVEV (reference sequence).

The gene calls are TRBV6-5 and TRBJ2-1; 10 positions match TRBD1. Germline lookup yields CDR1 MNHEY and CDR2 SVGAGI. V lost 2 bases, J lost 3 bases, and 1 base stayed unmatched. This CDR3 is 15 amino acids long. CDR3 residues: CASSYGQGDYNEQFF. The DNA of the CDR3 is TGTGCCAGCAGTTACGGACAGGGGGACTACAATGAGCAGTTCTTC.

The CDR3 sequence is CASSLRGTNTGELFF. CDR3 in DNA: TGTGCCAGCAGCTTGCGGGGGACAAACACCGGGGAGCTGTTTTTT. The chain links TRBV7-2 to TRBJ2-2; a weak D match, TRBD2 (7 bases). CDR1 and CDR2 (germline): SGHTA, FQGNSA. This CDR3 comprises 15 residues. V was pared by 3 bases and J by 2 bases, with 10 bases between.

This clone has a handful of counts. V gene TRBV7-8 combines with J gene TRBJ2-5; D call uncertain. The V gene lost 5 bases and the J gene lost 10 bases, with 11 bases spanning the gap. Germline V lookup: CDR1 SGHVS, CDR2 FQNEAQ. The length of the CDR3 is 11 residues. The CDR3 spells CASSPSPDQYF. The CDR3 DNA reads TGTGCCAGCAGCCCATCCCCAGACCAGTACTTC.

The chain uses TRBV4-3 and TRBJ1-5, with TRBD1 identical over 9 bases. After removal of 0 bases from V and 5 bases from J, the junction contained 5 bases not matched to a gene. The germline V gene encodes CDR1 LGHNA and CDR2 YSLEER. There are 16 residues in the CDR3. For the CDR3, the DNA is TGCGCCAGCAGCCAAGATGGGACAGGGCCACATCAGCCCCAGCATTTT. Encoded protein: CASSQDGTGPHQPQHF.

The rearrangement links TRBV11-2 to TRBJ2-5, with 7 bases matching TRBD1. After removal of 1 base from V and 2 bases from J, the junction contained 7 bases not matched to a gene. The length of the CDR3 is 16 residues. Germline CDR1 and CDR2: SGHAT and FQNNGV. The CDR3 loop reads CASSLGAGGPQETQYF. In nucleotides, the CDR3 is TGTGCCAGCAGCTTAGGTGCAGGGGGTCCTCAAGAGACCCAGTACTTC.

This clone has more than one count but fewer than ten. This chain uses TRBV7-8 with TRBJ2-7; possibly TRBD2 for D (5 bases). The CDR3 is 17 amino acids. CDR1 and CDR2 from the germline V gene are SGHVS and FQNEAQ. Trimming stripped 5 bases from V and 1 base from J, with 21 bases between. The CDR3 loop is CASSPTFPGRGSYEQYF. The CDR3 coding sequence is TGTGCCAGCAGCCCGACCTTCCCGGGTCGGGGATCCTACGAGCAGTACTTC.